This TCR beta chain was found in a study of T cell responses to AZD1222 COVID-19 vaccine (dated by TCRdb to the early 2020s). Some background on the complete study: A total of over 230 trial participants underwent TCR sequencing, of whom about 200 had received two doses of AZD1222 and about 25 had received two doses of the MenACWY control vaccine. Trial participants were enrolled into age subgroups of 18-55, 56-69 and 70-plus years, which contained about 160, 30 and 59 TCR-sequenced participants, respectively.

Cut back by 4 bases and 2 bases, the V and J ends lie 9 bases apart. Inclusive of the bounding cysteine and phenylalanine, the CDR3 is 15 residues long. Only CDR3 DNA remains: 45 bases, in frame from the first base. As encoded in the germline V gene, CDR1 is LGHNA while CDR2 is YSLEER. Taken with the paper, the label for time point translates to: about 28 days (+/-7) after the second vaccine dose. AZD1222 recipients given second doses at about 4 weeks or at about 12 weeks were pooled, since spike-specific TCR depth and breadth were not found to differ between the two schedules. The vaccinee samples were drawn from two UK trials, COV001 and COV002, one of which was a single-blind randomized controlled phase 2/3 trial testing AZD1222 (ChAdOx1 nCoV-19) in healthy adults. For TCRbeta chain sequencing, PBMC samples were collected from trial participants at day 0 and at day 28 after the second dose. What the work shows at the level of the full study, not this receptor alone: No day 14 peak-response samples were available, so repertoires were characterized only after the peak T cell response. Participants were mostly white British, with more females than males. The authors suggested clonal diversity may have been underestimated. A significant rise in spike-specific TCR breadth and depth was observed after two AZD1222 doses relative to day 0 and relative to MenACWY recipients. Reportedly, almost half of the unique spike-specific TCRs recognized epitopes lying outside the regions that are mutated in the B.1.351 and B.1.1.7 variants. The 56-69-year group was small, and its depth increase did not reach significance, likely because of low power. The whole spike protein was spanned by vaccine-associated CD4 TCRs, and dominant responses were seen in regions 160-218 and 743-854. Conclusions about previously exposed vaccinees are limited because only five to seven AZD1222 recipients were SARS-CoV-2 seropositive at baseline.

The CDR3 regions of human TCRbeta chains were analyzed by immunosequencing. The paper's processing steps were these. Repertoire TCRs were checked for matches against a reference library of SARS-CoV-2-specific TCRs that had been generated using the MIRA antigen-specificity platform. Breadth was defined as the fraction of unique TCRs that were SARS-CoV-2-associated, and depth was defined as the fraction of total T cells that were SARS-CoV-2-associated. Using the MIRA data, each spike-specific TCR was mapped to the spike region that the TCR reacts to and placed in a CD4 or CD8 class. Log10-transformed breadth and depth values were compared by one-way ANOVA with Sidak's multiple comparisons tests. TCRdb holds this immuneACCESS table with in-frame rearrangements only. Some clones are missing; in checked studies, unresolved V genes explain under half, and the rest has no known cause. Clone size and V and J calls were adopted from that table, with D and trimming inferred from the DNA. The sample profile shows 100,000 to 120,000 clones; roughly 90% of them were found once. The leading ten clones occupy 2% to 2.5% of the sample.

To note about this clone: The clone's antigen remains unknown. Qualities for individual bases were not recorded, and no much larger clone is one base off.

The clonotype was recovered from an adult who received the AZD1222 COVID-19 vaccine. Specimen: peripheral blood, collected 28 days after the second AZD1222 dose. Here the chain combines TRBV4-3 and TRBJ2-6; TRBD2 could be the D gene, as 6 bases match. The DNA sequence is TGCGCCAGCAGCCCGGGGGAGGCTGGGGCCAACGTCCTGACTTTC. Translation gives CASSPGEAGANVLTF.